This TCR beta chain appears in the sequencing data of a study of blood T cell repertoires in COVID-19. The overall study: The samples span acute and convalescent COVID-19 from the United States, Italy and Spain. PBMCs, B-cell-depleted T cells, or T cells provided the cDNA or gDNA that made up the material.

Each participant's cohort was designated according to participant-reported clinical history. CDR1 is LNHDA, CDR2 SQIVND, per germline (reference sequence). Trimming took 4 bases from V and 4 from J; bases not matched to a gene: 9. There are 15 residues in the CDR3. Methods used by the authors: Estimated nucleated cell counts came from reference gene primer amplification. Libraries were prepared by immunoSEQ multiplex PCR; TCRdb keeps only in-frame clonotypes and omits some of them. V, J and clone size are taken as reported in that table, and D and trimming were inferred from the DNA itself. The sample lists fewer than 250,000 clones, under 90% occurring once.

The chain is built from TRBV19 and TRBJ1-2, with 7 bases identical to TRBD1. The receptor was derived from a man between 60 and 75 years old who had recovered from COVID-19. The specimen sequenced was PBMCs or T cells enriched from blood (not recorded which). For the CDR3, the DNA is TGTGCCAGTAGTAGAGGGGGCGGAAAGAGCTATGGCTACACCTTC. Protein product: CASSRGGGKSYGYTF.